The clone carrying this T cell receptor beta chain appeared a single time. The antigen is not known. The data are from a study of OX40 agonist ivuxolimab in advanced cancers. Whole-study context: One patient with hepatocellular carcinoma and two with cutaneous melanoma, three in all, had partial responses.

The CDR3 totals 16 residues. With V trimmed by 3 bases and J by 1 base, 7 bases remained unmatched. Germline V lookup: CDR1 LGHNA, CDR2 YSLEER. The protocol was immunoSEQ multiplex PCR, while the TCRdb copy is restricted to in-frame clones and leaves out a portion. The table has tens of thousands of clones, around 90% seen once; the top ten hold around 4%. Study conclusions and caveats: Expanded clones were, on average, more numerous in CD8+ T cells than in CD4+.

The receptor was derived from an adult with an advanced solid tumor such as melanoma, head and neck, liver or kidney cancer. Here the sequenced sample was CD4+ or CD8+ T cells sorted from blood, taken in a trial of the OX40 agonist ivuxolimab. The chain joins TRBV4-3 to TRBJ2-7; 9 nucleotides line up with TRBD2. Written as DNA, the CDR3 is TGCGCCAGCAGCCAGCAAGCGGGGGGCTTGTCCTACGAGCAGTACTTC. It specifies CASSQQAGGLSYEQYF.